The present TCR beta chain was sequenced within a study of naive and memory T cell subsets. Amplification of ligated cDNA took four PCR rounds with SP2 and nested alpha and beta constant primers. For blood and skin samples, reverse transcription used TCR alpha and beta constant primers. TCRdb ran MiXCR on the 5' RACE reads and lists one entry per CDR3 protein. The sample holds 25,000 to 35,000 distinct CDR3 sequences, roughly a sixth seen once. Study findings and constraints: This RNA-based method may be sensitive to activation-related transcript changes.

Germline CDR1 is DFQATT and CDR2 is SNEGSKA (reference sequence). V lost 1 base and J lost 7, with 14 bases in between. CDR3 length: 15 amino acids. The library had UMIs added by 3' ligation of an oligonucleotide to TCR cDNA. RNA was extracted from 2.5 to 3 ml of whole blood of healthy adults. Reverse transcription used DNase-treated unsorted total RNA, aiming for roughly 1 to 1000 ng. This clonotype was recorded many times. Its antigen is unidentified. The receptor comes from a female donor in good health. The chain combines TRBV20-1 with TRBJ1-6; a weak D match, TRBD1 (5 bases). CDR3 nucleotides: TGCAGTGCTAGAGCGGGCGGGGGATTGAATTCACCCCTCCACTTT. Translating gives CSARAGGGLNSPLHF.